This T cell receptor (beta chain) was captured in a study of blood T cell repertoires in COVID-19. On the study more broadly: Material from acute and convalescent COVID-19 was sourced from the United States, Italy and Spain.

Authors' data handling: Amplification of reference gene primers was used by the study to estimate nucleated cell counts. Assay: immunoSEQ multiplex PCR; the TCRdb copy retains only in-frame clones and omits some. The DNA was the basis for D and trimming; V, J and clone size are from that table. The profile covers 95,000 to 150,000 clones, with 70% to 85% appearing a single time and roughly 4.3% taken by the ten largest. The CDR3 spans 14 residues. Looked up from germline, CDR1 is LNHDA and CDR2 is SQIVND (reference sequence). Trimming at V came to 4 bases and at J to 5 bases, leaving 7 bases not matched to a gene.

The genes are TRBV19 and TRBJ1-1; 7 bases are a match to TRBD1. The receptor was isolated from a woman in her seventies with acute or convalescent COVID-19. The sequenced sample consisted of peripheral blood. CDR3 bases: TGTGCCAGTAGTACCAGGGACAGTAGGACTGAAGCTTTCTTT. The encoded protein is CASSTRDSRTEAFF. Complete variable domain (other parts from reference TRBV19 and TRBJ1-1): DGGITQSPKYLFRKEGQNVTLSCEQNLNHDAMYWYRQDPGQGLRLIYYSQIVNDFQKGDIAEGYSVSREKKESFPLTVTSAQKNPTAFYLCASSTRDSRTEAFFGQGTRLTVV.